This T cell receptor beta chain originates from a study of shared clonotypes between healthy human individuals. Study outcomes and limitations: Clonotype sharing among donors, it was expected, would be affected by sequencing depth. Sharing across four donors was highest in naive CD4 (around 5%) and lowest in memory CD8 (about 0.4%).

It was CD45RO-negative cells, positively selected for CCR7, that made up naive CD8 cells, with terminally differentiated effector memory CD45RA+ cells excluded. The CDR3 runs 16 residues. V lost 5 bases to trimming and J lost 3 bases, with 17 bases between them. Germline loops: CDR1 MNHEY, CDR2 SMNVEV (reference sequence). Note on this clone: Its antigen is still unknown.

Sorted-subset replicate PCR reactions contained roughly 210 ng DNA, corresponding to approximately 30,000 T cell genomes. Only in-frame clones appear in the TCRdb table, and some are missing; sequencing was by immunoSEQ multiplex PCR. Among some 630,000 clones listed, approximately 96% were seen once. The gene calls are TRBV27 and TRBJ2-1; D unclear. The sequence came from a woman younger than 45 in good health. The specimen sequenced was naive CD8+ T cells sorted from blood. The CDR3 loop is CASSPPVSADYNEQFF. The CDR3 region has the DNA TGTGCCAGCAGTCCCCCCGTATCGGCGGACTACAATGAGCAGTTCTTC.